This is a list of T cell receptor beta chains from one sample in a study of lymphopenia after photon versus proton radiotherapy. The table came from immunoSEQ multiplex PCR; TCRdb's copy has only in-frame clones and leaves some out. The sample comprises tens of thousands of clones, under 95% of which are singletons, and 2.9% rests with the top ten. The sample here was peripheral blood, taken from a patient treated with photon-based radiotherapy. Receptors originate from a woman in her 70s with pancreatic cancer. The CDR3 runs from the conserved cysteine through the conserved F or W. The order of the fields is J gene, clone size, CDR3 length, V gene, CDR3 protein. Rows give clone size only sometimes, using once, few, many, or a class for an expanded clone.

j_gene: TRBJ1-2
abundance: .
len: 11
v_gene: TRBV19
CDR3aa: CASTTGGGYTF

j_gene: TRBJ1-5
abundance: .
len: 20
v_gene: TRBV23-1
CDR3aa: CASSQSRQGVRRLPNQPQHF

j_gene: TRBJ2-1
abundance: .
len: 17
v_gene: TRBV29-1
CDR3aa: CSVTIAGGPSSGNEQFF

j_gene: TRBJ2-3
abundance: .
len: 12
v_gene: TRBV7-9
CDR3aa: CASTTGSNTQYF

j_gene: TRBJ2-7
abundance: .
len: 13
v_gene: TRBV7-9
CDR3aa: CASSPTLAGGIHF

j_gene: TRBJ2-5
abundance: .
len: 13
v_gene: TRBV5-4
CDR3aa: CASSWDRQETQYF

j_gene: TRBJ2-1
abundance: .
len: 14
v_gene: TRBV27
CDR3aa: CASSYGLAYNEQFF

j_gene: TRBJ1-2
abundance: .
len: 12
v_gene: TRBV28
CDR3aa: CASSLGSFGPRF

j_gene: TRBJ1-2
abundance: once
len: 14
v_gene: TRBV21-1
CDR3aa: CASNSGGSNYGYTF

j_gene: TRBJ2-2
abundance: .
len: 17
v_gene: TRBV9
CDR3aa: CASSVLPGQGGTGELFF

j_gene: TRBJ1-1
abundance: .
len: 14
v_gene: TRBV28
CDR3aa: CASSPTGGRTEAFF

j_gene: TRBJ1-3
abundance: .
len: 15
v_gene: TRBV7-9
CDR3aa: CASSPRGFAGNTIYF

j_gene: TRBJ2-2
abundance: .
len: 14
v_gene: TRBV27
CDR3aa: CASKSGGDTGELFF

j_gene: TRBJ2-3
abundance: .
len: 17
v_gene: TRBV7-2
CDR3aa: CASSSKGPGGRTDTQYF

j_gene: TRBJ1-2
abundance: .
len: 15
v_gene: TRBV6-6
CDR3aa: CASRLPGQGFYGYTF

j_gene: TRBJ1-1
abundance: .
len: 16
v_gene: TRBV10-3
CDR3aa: CAISLLDRGANTEAFF

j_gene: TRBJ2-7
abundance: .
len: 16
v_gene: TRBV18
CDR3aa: CASSPPGSTYSYEQYF

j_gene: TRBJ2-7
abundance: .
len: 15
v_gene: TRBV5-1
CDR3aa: CASSTGGLAPGEQYF

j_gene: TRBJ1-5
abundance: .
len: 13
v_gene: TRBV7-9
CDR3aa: CASSTEDNQPQHF

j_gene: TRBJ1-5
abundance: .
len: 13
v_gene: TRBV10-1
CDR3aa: CAIWDRRNQPQHF

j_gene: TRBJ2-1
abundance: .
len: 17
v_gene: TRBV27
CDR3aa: CASSLFGASGSYNEQFF

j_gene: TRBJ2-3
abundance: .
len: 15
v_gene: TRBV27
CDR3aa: CASSFASGYTDTQYF

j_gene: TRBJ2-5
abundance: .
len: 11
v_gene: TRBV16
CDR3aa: CASSQLETQYF

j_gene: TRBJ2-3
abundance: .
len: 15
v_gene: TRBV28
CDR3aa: CASSFRDRGLVTQYF

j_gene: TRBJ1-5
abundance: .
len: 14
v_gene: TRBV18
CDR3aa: CASSPGGYDQPQHF

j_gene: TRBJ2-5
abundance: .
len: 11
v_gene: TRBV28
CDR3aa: CASSLKETQYF

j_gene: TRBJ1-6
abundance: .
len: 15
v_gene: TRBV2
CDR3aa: CASQPGLANNSPLHF

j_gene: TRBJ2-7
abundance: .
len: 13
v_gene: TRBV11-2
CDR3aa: CASSSDTPYEQYF

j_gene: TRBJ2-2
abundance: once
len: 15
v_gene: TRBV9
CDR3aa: CASSVALDGQRELFF

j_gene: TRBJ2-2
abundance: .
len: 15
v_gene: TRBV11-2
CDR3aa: CASSLRGDPRGELFF

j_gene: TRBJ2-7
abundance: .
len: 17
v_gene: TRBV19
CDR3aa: CASSKAAGGTSSYEQYF

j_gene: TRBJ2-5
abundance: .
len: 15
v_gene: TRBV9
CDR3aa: CASSVAPATRETQYF

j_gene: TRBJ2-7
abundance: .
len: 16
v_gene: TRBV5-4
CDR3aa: CASSLGGYGEGHEQYF

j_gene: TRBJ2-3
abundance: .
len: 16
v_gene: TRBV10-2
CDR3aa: CASSARGKGSGDTQYF

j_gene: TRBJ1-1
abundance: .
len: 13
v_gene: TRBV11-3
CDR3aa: CASGKGGATEAFF

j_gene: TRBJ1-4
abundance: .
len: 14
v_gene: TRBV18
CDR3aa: CASSQDRPNEKLFF

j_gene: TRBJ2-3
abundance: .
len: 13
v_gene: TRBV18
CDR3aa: CASSPELTDTQYF

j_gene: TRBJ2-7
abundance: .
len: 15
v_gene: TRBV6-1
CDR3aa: CASSPRGRGSYEQYF

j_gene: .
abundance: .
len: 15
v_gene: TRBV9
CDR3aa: CASSVGQGGAYEQYF

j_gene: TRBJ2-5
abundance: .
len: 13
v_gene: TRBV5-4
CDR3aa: CASKSSDTETQYF

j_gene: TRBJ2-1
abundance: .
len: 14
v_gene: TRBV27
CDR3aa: CASSLQREYAEQFF

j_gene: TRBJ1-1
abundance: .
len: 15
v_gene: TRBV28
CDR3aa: CASSLRDKLNTEAFF

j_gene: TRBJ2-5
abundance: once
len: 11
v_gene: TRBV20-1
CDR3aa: CSATDRETQYF

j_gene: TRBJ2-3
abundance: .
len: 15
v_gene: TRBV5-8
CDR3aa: CASSLATGGPDTQYF

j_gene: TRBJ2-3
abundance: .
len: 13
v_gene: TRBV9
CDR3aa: CASSVSLTDTQYF

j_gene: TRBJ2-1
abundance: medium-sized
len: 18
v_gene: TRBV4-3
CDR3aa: CASSPRYPALAENNEQFF

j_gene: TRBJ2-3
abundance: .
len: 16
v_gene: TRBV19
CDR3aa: CASSGGTSGISDTQYF

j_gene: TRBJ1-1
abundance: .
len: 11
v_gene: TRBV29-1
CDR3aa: CSVATGLEAFF

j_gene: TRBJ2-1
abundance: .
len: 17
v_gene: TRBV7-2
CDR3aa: CASSLVAGVGNHNEQFF

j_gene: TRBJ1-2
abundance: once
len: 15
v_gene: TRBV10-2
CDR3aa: CASMSPRAANYGYTF

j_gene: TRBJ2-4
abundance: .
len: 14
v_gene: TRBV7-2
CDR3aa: CASSLVAGESIQYF

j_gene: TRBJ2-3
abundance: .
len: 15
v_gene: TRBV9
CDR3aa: CASSEVAGLTDTQYF

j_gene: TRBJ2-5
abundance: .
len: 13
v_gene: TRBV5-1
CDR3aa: CASHSVRQETQYF

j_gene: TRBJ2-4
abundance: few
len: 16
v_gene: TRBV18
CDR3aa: CASSPADRAFKNIQYF